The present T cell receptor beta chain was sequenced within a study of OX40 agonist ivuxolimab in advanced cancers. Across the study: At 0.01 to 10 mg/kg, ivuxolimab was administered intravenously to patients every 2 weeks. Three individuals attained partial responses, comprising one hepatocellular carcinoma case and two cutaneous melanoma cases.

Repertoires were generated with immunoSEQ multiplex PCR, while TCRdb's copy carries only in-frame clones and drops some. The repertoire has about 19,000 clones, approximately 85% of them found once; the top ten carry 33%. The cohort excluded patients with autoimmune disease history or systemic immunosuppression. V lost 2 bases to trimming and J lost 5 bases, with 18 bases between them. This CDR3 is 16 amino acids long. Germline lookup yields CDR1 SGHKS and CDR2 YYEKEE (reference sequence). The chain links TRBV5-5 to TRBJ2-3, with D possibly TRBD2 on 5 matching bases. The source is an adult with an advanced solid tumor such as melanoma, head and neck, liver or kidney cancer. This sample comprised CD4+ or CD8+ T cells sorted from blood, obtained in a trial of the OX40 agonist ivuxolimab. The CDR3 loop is CASSLTEGSLGDTQYF. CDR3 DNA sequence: TGTGCCAGCAGCTTAACTGAGGGATCCCTAGGAGATACGCAGTATTTT.